This T cell receptor beta chain was obtained from a study of Graves' ophthalmopathy and Graves' hyperthyroidism. The CDR3 has 12 residues. Germline V CDR1 and CDR2: MNHEY, SVGEGT. Trimming removed 5 bases from V and 3 bases from J, with 8 bases in between. Amplification targeted the TCR beta CDR3 regions, with RNA transcripts as the source material. Second-round multiplex PCR followed a first-round RT-PCR using HTBI primers. Via MiXCR, TCRdb re-called the multiplex PCR reads, giving one row per CDR3 protein. The sample lists a few hundred thousand distinct CDR3 sequences; around 18% were seen once. The source material was peripheral blood. The clonotype was recovered from a woman aged 18-29 years with Graves' ophthalmopathy. The chain recombines TRBV6-2 or TRBV6-3 with TRBJ2-7; D unclear. The CDR3 region is CASSRIGYEQYF. The DNA of the CDR3 is TGTGCCAGCAGTAGAATTGGCTACGAGCAGTACTTC.